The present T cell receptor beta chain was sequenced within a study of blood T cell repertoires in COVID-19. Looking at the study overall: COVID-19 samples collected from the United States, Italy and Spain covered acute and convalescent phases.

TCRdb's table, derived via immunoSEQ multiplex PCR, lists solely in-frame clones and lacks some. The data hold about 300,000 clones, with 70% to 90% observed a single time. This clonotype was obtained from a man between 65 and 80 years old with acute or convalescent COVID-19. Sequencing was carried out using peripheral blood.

The CDR3 DNA is TGTGCCAGCAGCATCGACAGGGTTTCTGAAAAACTGTTTTTT. Translated: CASSIDRVSEKLFF. This rearrangement joins TRBV5-4 to TRBJ1-4, with 7 bases lining up with TRBD1. Losses at the gene ends were 4 bases for V and 7 bases for J; bases not matched to a gene: 7. The CDR3 contains 14 residues. The germline gives CDR1 SGHNT, CDR2 YYREEE (reference sequence).